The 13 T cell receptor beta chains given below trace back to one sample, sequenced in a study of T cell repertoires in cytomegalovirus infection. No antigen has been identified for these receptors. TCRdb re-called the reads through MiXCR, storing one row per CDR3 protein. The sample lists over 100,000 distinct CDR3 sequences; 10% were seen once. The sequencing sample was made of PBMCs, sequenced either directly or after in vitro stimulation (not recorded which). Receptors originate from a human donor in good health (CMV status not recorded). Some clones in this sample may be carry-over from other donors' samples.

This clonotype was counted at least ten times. The CDR3, as DNA: TGTGCCAGCAGCTCAAGCGGGAGGATTGGGGTTTACGAGCAGTACTTC. Encoded protein: CASSSSGRIGVYEQYF. The chain employs TRBV7-2 and TRBJ2-7; 9 bases are a match to TRBD2. The CDR3 has 16 amino acids. Germline CDR1 SGHTA, CDR2 FQGNSA. V was clipped by 4 bases and J by 4 bases; unmatched bases: 11. Based on the CDR3 plus reference TRBV7-2 and TRBJ2-7, the full variable domain is GAGVSQSPSNKVTEKGKDVELRCDPISGHTALYWYRQSLGQGLEFLIYFQGNSAPDKSGLPSDRFSAERTGGSVSTLTIQRTQQEDSAVYLCASSSSGRIGVYEQYFGPGTRLTVT.

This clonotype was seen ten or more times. Here the CDR3 reads CASSSKGGYGYTF. The CDR3 DNA follows: TGTGCCAGCAGCTCAAAGGGGGGCTATGGCTACACCTTC. The rearrangement joins TRBV7-8 to TRBJ1-2; tentatively, D is TRBD1 (6 bases). Looked up from germline, CDR1 is SGHVS and CDR2 is FQNEAQ. The CDR3 totals 13 residues. The germline V and J ends were trimmed by 4 bases and 4 bases, with 10 bases remaining between them.

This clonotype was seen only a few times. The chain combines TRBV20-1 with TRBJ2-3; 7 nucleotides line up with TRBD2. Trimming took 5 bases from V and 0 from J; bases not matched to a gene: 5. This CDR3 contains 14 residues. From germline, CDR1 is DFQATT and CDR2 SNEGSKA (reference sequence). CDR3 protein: CSAQSSGSTDTQYF. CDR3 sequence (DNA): TGCAGTGCTCAGTCTAGCGGTAGCACAGATACGCAGTATTTT.

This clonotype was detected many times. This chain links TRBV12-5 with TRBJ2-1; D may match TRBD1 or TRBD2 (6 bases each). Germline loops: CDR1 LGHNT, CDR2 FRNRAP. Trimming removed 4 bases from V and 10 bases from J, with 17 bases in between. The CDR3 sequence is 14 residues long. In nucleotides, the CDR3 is TGTGCTAGTGGTTCGAGGACAGCGGGTGAGGAGCAGTTCTTC. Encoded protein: CASGSRTAGEEQFF. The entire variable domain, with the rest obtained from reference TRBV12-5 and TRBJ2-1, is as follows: DARVTQTPRHKVTEMGQEVTMRCQPILGHNTVFWYRQTMMQGLELLAYFRNRAPLDDSGMPKDRFSAEMPDATLATLKIQPSEPRDSAVYFCASGSRTAGEEQFFGPGTRLTVL.

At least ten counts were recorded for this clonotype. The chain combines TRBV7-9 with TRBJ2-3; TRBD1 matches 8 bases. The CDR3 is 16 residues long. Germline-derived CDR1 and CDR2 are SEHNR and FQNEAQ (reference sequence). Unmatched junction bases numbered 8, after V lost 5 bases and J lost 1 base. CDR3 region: CASSLRVDRGTDTQYF. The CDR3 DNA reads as TGTGCCAGCAGCCTACGAGTGGACAGGGGCACAGATACGCAGTATTTT.

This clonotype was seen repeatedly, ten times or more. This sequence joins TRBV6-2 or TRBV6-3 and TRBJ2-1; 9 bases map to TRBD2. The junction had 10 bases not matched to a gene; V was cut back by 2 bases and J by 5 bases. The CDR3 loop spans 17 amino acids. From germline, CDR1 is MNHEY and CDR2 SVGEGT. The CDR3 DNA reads TGTGCCAGCAGTTACACACCGGGACTAGCCCGCCACAATGAGCAGTTCTTC. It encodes CASSYTPGLARHNEQFF.

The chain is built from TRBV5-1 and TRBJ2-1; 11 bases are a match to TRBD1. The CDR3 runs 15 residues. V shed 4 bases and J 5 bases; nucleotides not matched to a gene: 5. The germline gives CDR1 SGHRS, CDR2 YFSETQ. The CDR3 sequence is CASSPGQGAHNEQFF. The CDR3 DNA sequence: TGCGCCAGCAGCCCTGGACAGGGGGCCCACAATGAGCAGTTCTTC.

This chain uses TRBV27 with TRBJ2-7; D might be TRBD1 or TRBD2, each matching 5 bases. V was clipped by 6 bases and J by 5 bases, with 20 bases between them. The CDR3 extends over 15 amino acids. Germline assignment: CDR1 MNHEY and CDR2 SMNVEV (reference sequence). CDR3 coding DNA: TGTGCCAGCAGAAGCTTCACTTGGGGGACGGACGAGCAGTACTTC. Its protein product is CASRSFTWGTDEQYF.

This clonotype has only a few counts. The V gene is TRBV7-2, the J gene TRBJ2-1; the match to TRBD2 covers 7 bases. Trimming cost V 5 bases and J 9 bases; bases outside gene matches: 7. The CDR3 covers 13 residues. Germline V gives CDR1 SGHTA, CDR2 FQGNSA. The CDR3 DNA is TGTGCCAGCAGCCCCGGACTAGTCGGTGAGCAGTTCTTC. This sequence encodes CASSPGLVGEQFF.

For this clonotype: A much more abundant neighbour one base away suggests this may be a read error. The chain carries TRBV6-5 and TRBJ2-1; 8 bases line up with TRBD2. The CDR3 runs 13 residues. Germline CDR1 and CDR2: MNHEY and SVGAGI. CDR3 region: CATVAGPYSEQFF. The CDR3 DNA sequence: TGTGCCACTGTAGCGGGGCCCTACAGTGAGCAGTTCTTC.

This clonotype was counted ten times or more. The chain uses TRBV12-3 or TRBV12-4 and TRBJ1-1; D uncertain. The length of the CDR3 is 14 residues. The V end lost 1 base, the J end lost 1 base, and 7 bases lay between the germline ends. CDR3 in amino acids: CASSLEWGNTEAFF. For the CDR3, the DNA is TGTGCCAGCAGTTTAGAGTGGGGGAACACTGAAGCTTTCTTT.

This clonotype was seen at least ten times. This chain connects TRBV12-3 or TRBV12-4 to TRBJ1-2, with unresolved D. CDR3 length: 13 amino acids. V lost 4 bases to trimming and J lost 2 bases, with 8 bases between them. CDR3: CASSYGGNYGYTF. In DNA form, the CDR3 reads TGTGCCAGCAGTTATGGCGGAAACTATGGCTACACCTTC.

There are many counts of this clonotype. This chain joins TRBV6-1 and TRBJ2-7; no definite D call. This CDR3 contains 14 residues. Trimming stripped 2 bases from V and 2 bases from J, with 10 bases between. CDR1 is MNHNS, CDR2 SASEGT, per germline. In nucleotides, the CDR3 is TGTGCCAGCAGTGAACAGTTACCCCCCTACGAGCAGTACGTC. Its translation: CASSEQLPPYEQYV.